The next 16 T cell receptor beta chains were all read from a single sample in a study of T cells after yellow fever vaccination. Using its own MiXCR run on the 5' RACE reads, TCRdb lists one record per CDR3 protein. Of about 220,000 distinct CDR3 sequences in the sample, 5.5% to 8.5% were seen once. This sample comprised CD4+ T cells sorted from PBMCs, obtained on the day of the yellow fever booster vaccination. The source is a man aged 30 to 45 who received the YFV17D yellow fever vaccine.

The chain joins TRBV6-2 or TRBV6-3 to TRBJ1-5; possible D gene TRBD1, 5 bases. Germline CDR1 MNHEY, CDR2 SVGEGT. CDR3 length: 12 amino acids. V was trimmed by 5 bases and J by 13 bases, leaving 15 bases between them. CDR3 in amino acids: CASSPNVGRQHF. CDR3 DNA sequence: TGTGCCAGCAGTCCTAATGTGGGACGGCAGCATTTT.

In its sample, this clonotype was seen a few times. V gene TRBV30 combines with J gene TRBJ2-7; D remains unclear. This CDR3 has 14 amino acids. Germline V CDR1 and CDR2: GTSNPN, SVGIG (reference sequence). The germline V and J ends were trimmed by 0 bases and 3 bases, with 12 bases remaining between them. The CDR3, as DNA: TGTGCCTGGAGTGTAAGGTCGGGCAGCTACGAGCAGTACTTC. This sequence encodes CAWSVRSGSYEQYF.

This clonotype has ten or more counts. The J gene is TRBJ2-7, the V gene TRBV27; D ambiguous. There are 9 residues in the CDR3. The germline V gene has CDR1 MNHEY and CDR2 SMNVEV (reference sequence). Trimming took off 7 bases at V and 6 bases at J, with 4 bases between the two ends. CDR3 protein: CASKGEQYF. CDR3 DNA: TGTGCCAGCAAAGGCGAGCAGTACTTC.

This clonotype has a handful of counts. This chain links TRBV9 with TRBJ2-5; 9 nucleotides align to TRBD2. With V trimmed by 2 bases and J by 7 bases, 15 bases remained unmatched. CDR1 is SGDLS, CDR2 YYNGEE, per germline. CDR3 length: 17 residues. For the CDR3, the DNA is TGTGCCAGCAGCGTTGGCGGGACTAGCCGGATGATGGGGACCCAGTACTTC. Translating it yields CASSVGGTSRMMGTQYF. Full variable domain (missing parts from reference TRBV9 and TRBJ2-5): DSGVTQTPKHLITATGQRVTLRCSPRSGDLSVYWYQQSLDQGLQFLIQYYNGEERAKGNILERFSAQQFPDLHSELNLSSLELGDSALYFCASSVGGTSRMMGTQYFGPGTRLLVL.

A few counts support this clonotype. The chain uses TRBV7-2 and TRBJ2-3, with D perhaps matching TRBD2 (6 bases). Trimming left V 1 base short and J 11 bases short, with 19 bases between. Germline CDR1 reads SGHTA; CDR2 reads FQGNSA. The CDR3 has 15 amino acids. DNA for the CDR3: TGTGCCAGCAGCTTAGTTGGGGACTTGGGGGGTATGCAGTATTTT. It encodes CASSLVGDLGGMQYF.

This clonotype was counted a few times. An end of the junction does not agree with germline; a read error may underlie this. The chain links TRBV7-2 to TRBJ2-5; 12 bases match TRBD2. The germline CDR1 and CDR2 sequences are SGHTA and FQGNSA. This CDR3 is 13 amino acids long. Here the CDR3 reads CASSSSGTSGPNF. CDR3 DNA: TGTGCCAGCAGCTCGTCCGGGACTAGCGGGCCAAACTTC.

The CDR3 DNA reads as TGTGCCACCAGCAGAGATCGAGGGAGCTCTGATGAGCAGTTCTTC. This gives the protein CATSRDRGSSDEQFF. The J gene is TRBJ2-1, the V gene TRBV15, with a possible D match to TRBD2 (5 bases). CDR3 length equals 15 residues. V lost 0 bases to trimming and J lost 8 bases, with 14 bases between them. Germline CDR1 is LNHNV and CDR2 is YYDKDF (reference sequence).

With regard to this clonotype: A read error may be the cause here, since a much bigger clone is one base away. The V and J genes are TRBV3-1 and TRBJ2-2; D might be TRBD2 (6 bases). The germline gives CDR1 LGHDT, CDR2 YNNKEL (reference sequence). CDR3 length: 18 residues. The CDR3 region has the DNA TGTGCCATCAGCCAAGTCCCCCCGGGCGGGGCCAACACCGGGGAGCTGTTTTTT. Residues: CAISQVPPGGANTGELFF.

At least ten counts were recorded for this clonotype. The CDR3 spells CASQGTALHPETQYF. CDR3 in DNA: TGCGCCAGCCAGGGGACAGCCCTTCATCCAGAGACCCAGTACTTC. The chain has TRBV5-1 and TRBJ2-5; TRBD1 matches at 7 bases. V lost 7 bases and J lost 4; bases outside the gene matches: 13. The CDR3 length is 15 residues. Germline assignment: CDR1 SGHRS and CDR2 YFSETQ.

This clonotype was seen ten or more times. The chain has TRBV5-1 and TRBJ2-7; TRBD2 matches 9 bases. V lost 1 base, J lost 7 bases, and 6 bases stayed unmatched. The CDR3 is made up of 14 amino acids. Germline V lookup: CDR1 SGHRS, CDR2 YFSETQ. The CDR3 DNA reads TGCGCCAGCAGCTTGTCTAGCGGGACCAGGGAGCAGTACTTC. Protein sequence: CASSLSSGTREQYF. The whole variable domain, remainder taken from reference TRBV5-1 and TRBJ2-7, is KAGVTQTPRYLIKTRGQQVTLSCSPISGHRSVSWYQQTPGQGLQFLFEYFSETQRNKGNFPGRFSGRQFSNSRSEMNVSTLELGDSALYLCASSLSSGTREQYFGPGTRLTVT.

Written as DNA, the CDR3 is TGTGCCAGCAGCTTAGTACGGAGCCCAGATACGCAGTATTTT. It specifies CASSLVRSPDTQYF. J is TRBJ2-3 and V is TRBV7-6; D call uncertain. There are 14 residues in the CDR3. V dropped 1 base and J dropped 4 bases, with 9 bases sitting between them. Germline values: CDR1 SGHVS, CDR2 FNYEAQ.

This clonotype was seen ten or more times. The chain carries TRBV5-1 and TRBJ2-5; the D is unclear. V was shortened by 3 bases and J by 4 bases, with 13 bases between the two germline ends. This CDR3 comprises 14 residues. Germline assignment: CDR1 SGHRS and CDR2 YFSETQ. The CDR3 reads CASSSLPQGETQYF. CDR3 bases: TGCGCCAGCAGCTCCCTACCCCAAGGAGAGACCCAGTACTTC.

This clonotype was found a few times. The genes are TRBV7-2 and TRBJ1-2, with a weak D call TRBD1 (6 bases). The CDR3 sequence is 14 residues long. Germline assignment: CDR1 SGHTA and CDR2 FQGNSA. Deletions cut 4 bases from V and 7 bases from J, with 16 bases between. DNA for the CDR3: TGTGCCAGCAGCTCGGCACAGGGAAGCTTTGGCTACACCTTC. This translates into CASSSAQGSFGYTF.

This chain joins TRBV20-1 and TRBJ2-7; D not resolved. V was cut by 3 bases and J by 6 bases, with 9 bases left in between. The germline V gene has CDR1 DFQATT and CDR2 SNEGSKA (reference sequence). CDR3 size: 11 residues. CDR3 protein: CSASRGVEQYF. CDR3 nucleotide sequence: TGCAGTGCTAGCAGAGGTGTCGAGCAGTACTTC.

This clonotype came up a few times. The rearrangement joins TRBV20-1 to TRBJ2-2, with 13 bases aligning to TRBD2. This CDR3 comprises 17 residues. The ends lost 1 base at V and 4 bases at J; junction bases unmatched: 6. CDR1 and CDR2 (germline): DFQATT, SNEGSKA (reference sequence). The CDR3 DNA reads TGCAGTGCTAGAGGTGGACTAGCGGGAGTTAGCACCGGGGAGCTGTTTTTT. Translated: CSARGGLAGVSTGELFF.

This clonotype occurred many times. The J gene is TRBJ2-3, the V gene TRBV20-1; D not certain. V was trimmed by 4 bases and J by 5 bases, leaving 13 bases between them. Germline V CDR1 and CDR2: DFQATT, SNEGSKA (reference sequence). The CDR3 is 13 amino acids. DNA of the CDR3: TGCAGTGCTACTTCCCCGACGGTAGATACGCAGTATTTT. Translating it yields CSATSPTVDTQYF.